One and the same sample provided the 9 T cell receptor beta chains below, sequenced in a study of T cell responses to AZD1222 COVID-19 vaccine. Assay used: immunoSEQ multiplex PCR; TCRdb lists only in-frame clones, some missing. The data contain 100,000 to 150,000 clones, around nine tenths of them seen just once; the ten biggest clones take up approximately 7.9%. This specimen was peripheral blood, taken on day 0 of AZD1222 vaccination. These receptors were collected from an adult in good health.

The V gene is TRBV30, the J gene TRBJ1-3; 9 nucleotides agree with TRBD1. The V gene end was trimmed by 3 bases and the J gene end by 2 bases; junction bases not matched to a gene: 2. The CDR3 extends over 14 amino acids. The V gene's germline CDR1 is GTSNPN and CDR2 SVGIG (reference sequence). The CDR3, as DNA: TGTGCCTGGAGGGGACAGGGTCCTGGAAACACCATATATTTT. Translation gives CAWRGQGPGNTIYF.

By share, this clone ranks as medium-sized. The rearrangement joins TRBV28 to TRBJ2-7; a weak D match, TRBD2 (5 bases). The CDR3 runs 13 residues. CDR1 is MDHEN and CDR2 is SYDVKM in the germline V gene. Trimming took off 2 bases at V and 6 bases at J, with 11 bases between the two ends. CDR3 protein: CASSLEGLREQYF. CDR3 coding DNA: TGTGCCAGCAGTTTAGAGGGTCTCCGCGAGCAGTACTTC.

The J gene is TRBJ1-4, the V gene TRBV18; D uncertain. The V and J ends lost 3 bases and 0 bases respectively, with 17 bases between them. CDR3 length equals 18 residues. In germline, CDR1 is KGHSH, CDR2 LQKENI. The CDR3 is CASSPSMGLRATNEKLFF. The CDR3 DNA reads TGTGCCAGCTCACCGAGCATGGGCCTACGTGCAACTAATGAAAAACTGTTTTTT. The whole variable domain, filled in from reference TRBV18 and TRBJ1-4, reads NAGVMQNPRHLVRRRGQEARLRCSPMKGHSHVYWYRQLPEEGLKFMVYLQKENIIDESGMPKERFSAEFPKEGPSILRIQQVVRGDSAAYFCASSPSMGLRATNEKLFFGSGTQLSVL.

The V and J genes are TRBV6-5 and TRBJ1-1, with a tentative D call TRBD1 (5 bases). The CDR3 contains 13 residues. V was cut by 6 bases and J by 3 bases, with 11 bases left in between. The germline V gene encodes CDR1 MNHEY and CDR2 SVGAGI. CDR3 amino acids: CASRRDPDTEAFF. The CDR3 DNA sequence: TGTGCCAGCAGAAGGGACCCGGACACTGAAGCTTTCTTT.

The rearrangement joins TRBV19 to TRBJ2-7; 9 bases agree with TRBD2. Germline CDR1 is LNHDA and CDR2 is SQIVND (reference sequence). CDR3 size: 16 residues. The V and J ends lost 3 bases and 3 bases, in that order; junction bases with no gene match: 9. The CDR3: CASSMGGLAASYEQYF. The CDR3 nucleotides read TGTGCCAGTAGTATGGGGGGACTAGCAGCGAGCTACGAGCAGTACTTC.

The rearrangement uses TRBV5-4 and TRBJ2-4, with 9 bases aligning to TRBD1. V was clipped by 4 bases and J by 6 bases; unmatched bases: 8. Germline V lookup: CDR1 SGHNT, CDR2 YYREEE (reference sequence). CDR3 length equals 15 residues. CDR3 sequence reads: CASSAEAGQGNIQYF. The CDR3, as DNA: TGTGCCAGCAGCGCGGAGGCGGGACAGGGAAACATTCAGTACTTC.

V usage is TRBV10-1 and J usage is TRBJ2-3; 13 positions agree with TRBD2. Per germline, CDR1 WNHNN and CDR2 SYGVQD (reference sequence). The junction had 5 bases not matched to a gene; V was cut back by 4 bases and J by 4 bases. This CDR3 spans 16 amino acids. DNA of the CDR3: TGCGCCAGCAGTGCGGGACTAGCGGGAATCGCAGATACGCAGTATTTT. It yields the protein CASSAGLAGIADTQYF.

This clone is a singleton in its sample. The chain is built from TRBV2 and TRBJ2-3, with 7 bases fitting TRBD2. The CDR3 length is 14 residues. Germline CDR1 reads SNHLY; CDR2 reads FYNNEI. Trimming at V came to 4 bases and at J to 5 bases, leaving 6 bases not matched to a gene. The CDR3, as DNA: TGTGCCAGCAGTGCTGCGGGAGTTCAAGATACGCAGTATTTT. Amino acid sequence: CASSAAGVQDTQYF.

The chain joins TRBV10-3 to TRBJ1-6; a weak D match, TRBD1 (5 bases). In germline, CDR1 is ENHRY, CDR2 SYGVKD. V was trimmed by 10 bases and J by 6 bases, leaving 13 bases between them. The CDR3 runs to 13 residues. The CDR3 reads CATRPGLNSPLHF. For the CDR3, the DNA is TGTGCCACCAGGCCGGGACTTAATTCACCCCTCCACTTT.